The entry below gives a single T cell receptor (beta chain) sequence along with its context. The CDR3 covers 15 residues. CDR1 is SGHTA, CDR2 FQGNSA, per germline. V shed 4 bases and J 7 bases; nucleotides not matched to a gene: 8. The sample originates from a study of control samples from healthy donors and cancer patients. The table came from immunoSEQ multiplex PCR; TCRdb's copy has only in-frame clones and leaves some out. The sample lists over 100,000 clones; around 88% were seen once. Sequencing was done on a sample of blood. The sequence was obtained from a woman in her forties or fifties in good health. The V call is TRBV7-2, the J call TRBJ2-2, with 8 bases aligning to TRBD1. CDR3 residues: CASSSRQGRSGELFF. CDR3 DNA: TGTGCCAGCAGCTCCAGACAGGGGCGTAGCGGGGAGCTGTTTTTT.